This TCR beta chain was sequenced during a study of shared clonotypes between healthy human individuals. Profiling relied on immunoSEQ multiplex PCR, and the TCRdb table lists in-frame clones only, not all of them. Here the sample spans under 850,000 clones, around 70% being singletons. The sequenced sample consisted of memory CD4+ T cells sorted from blood. This sample's subset: CD45RA-negative fraction. This sequence was found in a woman aged 30 to 39 in good health.

CDR3 sequence: CASREQGKRANEKLFF. In DNA form, the CDR3 reads TGTGCCAGCAGAGAACAGGGCAAGCGGGCTAATGAAAAACTGTTTTTT. The V and J genes are TRBV6-4 and TRBJ1-4, with D perhaps TRBD1 (6 bases). With 6 bases removed from V and 3 bases from J, the gap between germline ends came to 17 bases. The CDR3 has 16 residues. The germline V gene encodes CDR1 MRHNA and CDR2 SNTAGT.